This T cell receptor beta chain stems from a study of T cells in Graves' hyperthyroidism and ophthalmopathy. Study information: At initial diagnosis, before any treatment had begun, peripheral blood was obtained.

This clonotype was detected ten times or more. Amplified TCR beta CDR3 regions derived from RNA transcripts. Primed by the HTBI set, a first-round RT-PCR was run on the TCR CDR3. TCRdb independently ran MiXCR on the multiplex PCR reads; one entry per CDR3 protein. The sample records 500,000 to 700,000 distinct CDR3 sequences, over 15% being singletons. PBMCs were derived from around 10 ml fresh peripheral blood. Germline V gene lookup returns CDR1 LGHDT and CDR2 YNNKEL (reference sequence). Trimming cost V 1 base and J 13 bases; bases outside gene matches: 8. This CDR3 has 13 amino acids. Source material: blood. The J gene is TRBJ2-5, the V gene TRBV3-1; 8 bases match TRBD1. This clonotype originated in a woman under 30 with Graves' hyperthyroidism. CDR3 sequence: CASSQVRGPVVYF. DNA for the CDR3: TGTGCCAGCAGCCAAGTCAGGGGGCCGGTTGTGTACTTC.